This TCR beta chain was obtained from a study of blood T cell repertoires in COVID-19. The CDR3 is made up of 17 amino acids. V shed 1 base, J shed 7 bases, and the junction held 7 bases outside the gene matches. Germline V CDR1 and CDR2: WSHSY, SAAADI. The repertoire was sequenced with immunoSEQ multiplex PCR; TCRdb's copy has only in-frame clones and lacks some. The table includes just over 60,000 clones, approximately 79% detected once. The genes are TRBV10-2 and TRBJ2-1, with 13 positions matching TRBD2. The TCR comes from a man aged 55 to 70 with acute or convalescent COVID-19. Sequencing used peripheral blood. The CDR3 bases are TGCGCCAGCAGTGAGTATACTAGCGGGAGGGGCAAGAATGAGCAGTTCTTC. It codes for CASSEYTSGRGKNEQFF.